The 21 T cell receptor beta chains given below trace back to one sample, sequenced in a study of cytomegalovirus exposure and HLA in healthy donors. 60 Vbeta and 13 Jbeta primers were used in PCR. Sequencing was performed with immunoSEQ multiplex PCR; in TCRdb, only in-frame clones are kept and a portion is missing. The sample shows 120,000 or so clones, around two thirds of them seen only once. The sample was PBMCs. The receptors stem from a woman aged 40 to 49 in good health and CMV-seropositive.

The V and J genes are TRBV6-5 and TRBJ2-5, with 7 bases fitting TRBD1. The germline gives CDR1 MNHEY, CDR2 SVGAGI. This CDR3 comprises 14 residues. V lost 5 bases and J lost 5; bases outside the gene matches: 8. Written as DNA, the CDR3 is TGTGCCAGCAGTAGGACAGGCTCGGGGGAGACCCAGTACTTC. Protein product: CASSRTGSGETQYF.

Only a few counts were recorded for this clone. CDR3 sequence reads: CASSYSHGNTGELFF. The CDR3, as DNA: TGTGCCAGCAGTTACTCGCACGGGAACACCGGGGAGCTGTTTTTT. J is TRBJ2-2 and V is TRBV6-5; D is ambiguous. CDR1 MNHEY and CDR2 SVGAGI come from the germline V gene. CDR3 length: 15 residues. The V gene lost 0 bases and the J gene lost 1 base, with 6 bases spanning the gap.

This rearrangement joins TRBV2 to TRBJ1-3; 8 bases align to TRBD1. The CDR3 contains 15 residues. Germline-derived CDR1 and CDR2 are SNHLY and FYNNEI. V lost 6 bases and J lost 1; bases outside the gene matches: 5. In DNA, the CDR3 is TGTGCCAGCAGACCGGACAGGGCTTCTGGAAACACCATATATTTT. It codes for CASRPDRASGNTIYF.

This rearrangement joins TRBV25-1 to TRBJ2-7; 8 bases fit TRBD1. The CDR3 extends over 14 amino acids. Unmatched junction bases numbered 2, after V lost 4 bases and J lost 0 bases. Germline CDR1 MGHDK, CDR2 SYGVNS. CDR3 protein: CASSAGTGSYEQYF. CDR3 DNA sequence: TGTGCCAGCAGTGCCGGGACAGGCTCCTACGAGCAGTACTTC.

This clone was seen a handful of times. The chain's CDR3 is CASSQYSGGGADTQYF. The CDR3 DNA follows: TGTGCCAGCAGCCAGTATAGCGGGGGCGGCGCAGATACGCAGTATTTT. The rearrangement links TRBV7-8 to TRBJ2-3; 9 bases are a match to TRBD2. The CDR3 covers 16 residues. Germline V lookup: CDR1 SGHVS, CDR2 FQNEAQ. Trimming at V came to 5 bases and at J to 4 bases, leaving 10 bases not matched to a gene.

This chain links TRBV15 with TRBJ2-1; TRBD2 agrees at 9 bases. Germline CDR1 is LNHNV and CDR2 is YYDKDF (reference sequence). V was pared by 8 bases and J by 6 bases, with 5 bases of the junction left unmatched. The CDR3 covers 13 residues. DNA of the CDR3: TGTGCCACCCAACGCGGGGGGGGCAATGAGCAGTTCTTC. It encodes CATQRGGGNEQFF.

This chain joins TRBV19 and TRBJ2-5, with D unclear. The germline V gene has CDR1 LNHDA and CDR2 SQIVND (reference sequence). This CDR3 has 14 amino acids. V lost 8 bases, J lost 5 bases, and 18 bases lay in between. This CDR3 reads CASRHRPSGETQYF. The DNA of the CDR3 is TGTGCCAGTCGCCATCGACCCTCCGGGGAGACCCAGTACTTC.

This clone has a single count. The chain employs TRBV27 and TRBJ2-7; TRBD1 is a possible D gene (5 bases). This CDR3 has 11 residues. V shed 5 bases and J shed 6 bases, with 8 bases lying between them. CDR1 and CDR2 from the germline V gene are MNHEY and SMNVEV (reference sequence). CDR3 DNA sequence: TGTGCCAGCAGTCAGGGTGGCGAGCAGTACTTC. Residues: CASSQGGEQYF.

This clone was observed a few times. The chain carries TRBV29-1 and TRBJ1-1; the D gene is possibly TRBD1 (5 bases). The germline CDR1 and CDR2 sequences are SQVTM and ANQGSEA. The V gene lost 2 bases and the J gene lost 4 bases, with 11 bases spanning the gap. The CDR3 consists of 13 residues. CDR3 sequence reads: CSVESQGGTEAFF. The CDR3 DNA reads TGCAGCGTTGAATCCCAGGGTGGCACTGAAGCTTTCTTT.

This clone was observed a handful of times. The J gene is TRBJ2-5, the V gene TRBV2; TRBD2 matches 7 bases. After removal of 7 bases from V and 4 bases from J, the junction contained 3 bases not matched to a gene. This CDR3 is built from 12 residues. CDR1 and CDR2 from the germline V gene are SNHLY and FYNNEI. CDR3 in DNA: TGTGCCAGCACCCCGGGAGGAGAGACCCAGTACTTC. Amino acid sequence: CASTPGGETQYF. The full variable domain, its missing parts supplied by reference TRBV2 and TRBJ2-5, is EPEVTQTPSHQVTQMGQEVILRCVPISNHLYFYWYRQILGQKVEFLVSFYNNEISEKSEIFDDQFSVERPDGSNFTLKIRSTKLEDSAMYFCASTPGGETQYFGPGTRLLVL.

The genes are TRBV6-1 and TRBJ2-1, with TRBD2 matching 8 bases. This CDR3 is built from 14 residues. Germline V gene data show CDR1 as MNHNS and CDR2 as SASEGT. With V trimmed by 6 bases and J by 6 bases, 7 bases remained unmatched. CDR3 nucleotide sequence: TGTGCCAGCAGATCGGTAGCGGGGCCCAATGAGCAGTTCTTC. Translated, it gives CASRSVAGPNEQFF.

V gene TRBV12-5 combines with J gene TRBJ2-7; 10 bases match TRBD1. V lost 1 base, J lost 3 bases, and 18 bases stayed unmatched. This CDR3 is built from 20 residues. CDR1 and CDR2 from the germline V gene are LGHNT and FRNRAP. CDR3 nucleotide sequence: TGTGCTAGTGGTTTGGCGTCCGGGACAGGGGTTTTAAAGCCGGGCTACGAGCAGTACTTC. This gives the protein CASGLASGTGVLKPGYEQYF. Full variable domain (remainder filled in from reference TRBV12-5 and TRBJ2-7): DARVTQTPRHKVTEMGQEVTMRCQPILGHNTVFWYRQTMMQGLELLAYFRNRAPLDDSGMPKDRFSAEMPDATLATLKIQPSEPRDSAVYFCASGLASGTGVLKPGYEQYFGPGTRLTVT.

This rearrangement joins TRBV6-5 to TRBJ2-7; a possible D gene is TRBD1 (5 bases). Deletions cut 6 bases from V and 7 bases from J, with 13 bases between. The CDR3 length is 12 residues. CDR1 MNHEY and CDR2 SVGAGI come from the germline V gene. The CDR3 DNA is TGTGCCAGCAGCGGTAACAGGAATGAGCAGTACTTC. It specifies CASSGNRNEQYF.

CDR3 amino acids: CASSQAALAGTYEQYF. As DNA, the CDR3 is TGCGCCAGCAGCCAAGCAGCACTAGCGGGGACCTACGAGCAGTACTTC. This sequence joins TRBV4-1 and TRBJ2-7; 10 positions agree with TRBD2. The germline CDR1 and CDR2 sequences are MGHRA and YSYEKL. This CDR3 comprises 16 residues. Germline trimming cut 1 base from V and 2 bases from J; bases unmatched to any gene: 5.

Worth noting for this clone: The junction and the germline gene differ at one end; a read error may be behind it. This chain uses TRBV7-2 with TRBJ1-2; 7 bases are a match to TRBD1. This CDR3 contains 14 residues. The germline V gene encodes CDR1 SGHTA and CDR2 FQGNSA. The CDR3: CASSLEQGNYGYTF. In nucleotides, the CDR3 is TGTGCCAGCAGTTTAGAACAGGGGAACTATGGCTACACCTTC. Drawing the rest from reference TRBV7-2 and TRBJ1-2, the complete variable domain is GAGVSQSPSNKVTEKGKDVELRCDPISGHTALYWYRQSLGQGLEFLIYFQGNSAPDKSGLPSDRFSAERTGGSVSTLTIQRTQQEDSAVYLCASSLEQGNYGYTFGSGTRLTVV.

This chain connects TRBV6-1 to TRBJ2-5; TRBD2 matches at 9 bases. The CDR3 is 14 amino acids. The germline gives CDR1 MNHNS, CDR2 SASEGT. With 5 bases clipped from V and 4 bases from J, the junction kept 5 bases outside the gene matches. In nucleotides, the CDR3 is TGTGCCAGCAGTAGGGCGGGGGGGGGAGAGACCCAGTACTTC. Protein product: CASSRAGGGETQYF.

V gene TRBV11-2 combines with J gene TRBJ2-5; 9 bases agree with TRBD2. The trim removed 1 base at V and 0 bases at J, leaving 3 bases unmatched. The germline V gene encodes CDR1 SGHAT and CDR2 FQNNGV. This CDR3 is 16 amino acids long. Written as DNA, the CDR3 is TGTGCCAGCAGCTTAGCGGCTAGCGGGGACCAAGAGACCCAGTACTTC. Protein product: CASSLAASGDQETQYF.

The chain uses TRBV10-3 and TRBJ2-6; D is perhaps TRBD2 (7 bases). Trimming cost V 0 bases and J 4 bases, with 10 bases left between them. Germline-derived CDR1 and CDR2 are ENHRY and SYGVKD. CDR3 length equals 16 residues. In DNA form, the CDR3 reads TGTGCCATCAGTGAGTCGGGGGGGGCCGGGGCCAACGTCCTGACTTTC. Translated: CAISESGGAGANVLTF.

V is TRBV5-1 and J is TRBJ2-5; D is undetermined. The germline CDR1 and CDR2 sequences are SGHRS and YFSETQ. The ends were cut back, 3 bases at V and 0 bases at J, with 12 bases in the middle. The CDR3 contains 15 residues. The CDR3 coding sequence is TGCGCCAGCAGCTCACAGACGTTGTACCAAGAGACCCAGTACTTC. Residues: CASSSQTLYQETQYF.

V and J are TRBV5-4 and TRBJ2-7; 7 positions agree with TRBD2. Germline V gives CDR1 SGHNT, CDR2 YYREEE (reference sequence). After removal of 2 bases from V and 2 bases from J, the junction contained 7 bases not matched to a gene. CDR3 length equals 15 residues. This CDR3 reads CASSFLVGGAYEQYF. The CDR3 DNA is TGTGCCAGCAGCTTTCTGGTGGGGGGGGCCTACGAGCAGTACTTC.

V and J are TRBV11-2 and TRBJ1-1; tentative D call: TRBD1 (6 bases). V dropped 3 bases and J dropped 1 base, with 9 bases sitting between them. The CDR3 consists of 14 residues. The V gene's germline CDR1 is SGHAT and CDR2 FQNNGV. The CDR3 loop reads CASSLRGGNTEAFF. For the CDR3, the DNA is TGTGCCAGCAGCTTGAGGGGGGGGAACACTGAAGCTTTCTTT.